These 3 T cell receptor beta chains came from one sample sequenced in a study of Graves' ophthalmopathy and Graves' hyperthyroidism. RNA served as the template for amplifying TCR beta CDR3 regions. Investigators did first-round RT-PCR with HTBI primers, then second-round multiplex PCR. TCRdb re-called the multiplex PCR reads through MiXCR, storing one row per CDR3 protein. The table lists 360,000 or so distinct CDR3 sequences, about 17% of them singletons. The sample taken for sequencing was peripheral blood. Source of these receptors: a woman aged 18-29 years with Graves' ophthalmopathy.

V usage is TRBV19 and J usage is TRBJ1-5; D gene unclear. V was cut by 5 bases and J by 3 bases, with 5 bases left in between. Germline V gene sequence: CDR1 LNHDA, CDR2 SQIVND (reference sequence). This CDR3 is 12 amino acids long. The chain's CDR3 is CASSFHNQPQHF. The CDR3 region has the DNA TGTGCCAGTAGTTTCCACAATCAGCCCCAGCATTTT.

The table lists this clonotype with many counts. A junction end diverges from the germline sequence, so it may reflect a read error. The chain employs TRBV12-3 or TRBV12-4 and TRBJ2-5; TRBD1 might be the D (5 bases). The CDR3 is 14 residues long. The CDR3 spells CASSLEVGQGTQYF. The DNA for the CDR3 is TGTGCCAGCAGTTTAGAGGTTGGACAAGGGACCCAGTACTTC.

This clonotype was picked up many times. The CDR3 reads CASSPPTGRTLKNIQYF. The CDR3 nucleotides read TGTGCCAGCTCACCCCCGACAGGGAGGACCCTCAAAAACATTCAGTACTTC. The rearrangement joins TRBV18 to TRBJ2-4; maybe TRBD1 (7 bases). V lost 3 bases, J lost 3 bases, and 18 bases lay in between. Germline-derived CDR1 and CDR2 are KGHSH and LQKENI. The CDR3 is 17 residues long. The full variable domain, rest sourced from reference TRBV18 and TRBJ2-4, is NAGVMQNPRHLVRRRGQEARLRCSPMKGHSHVYWYRQLPEEGLKFMVYLQKENIIDESGMPKERFSAEFPKEGPSILRIQQVVRGDSAAYFCASSPPTGRTLKNIQYFGAGTRLSVL.